This entry lists 15 T cell receptor beta chains sequenced from one sample in a study of tissue T cells after allogeneic stem cell transplantation. Assay used: immunoSEQ multiplex PCR; TCRdb lists only in-frame clones, some missing. The sample shows roughly 45,000 clones, roughly 73% of them seen only once. Source material: sorted cells pooled from one or two spleens. The receptors derive from a pool of C57BL/6 mice in good health.

Concerning this clone itself: Gene names are mouse gene names. The DNA ends 1 residue before the CDR3 does, and the rest of the CDR3 is filled in from the germline J gene. The V gene is TRBV3, the J gene TRBJ2-3; D is unclear. The CDR3 runs 14 residues. CDR1 is SNHLY and CDR2 is FYNGKV in the germline V gene (reference sequence). Trimming shortened V by 2 bases and J by 0 bases, and 6 bases separated the two germline ends. The CDR3 reads CASSLLSSAETLYF. CDR3 DNA (partial): TGTGCCAGCAGCTTACTTTCTAGTGCAGAAACGCTGTAT.

In the case of this clone: Gene labels here are mouse ones. Coverage ceases 1 residue before the CDR3 finishes, and the germline J gene fills in the end. The chain couples TRBV29 to TRBJ2-3; D possibly corresponds to TRBD1 (6 bases). The CDR3 totals 15 residues. Trimming cost V 6 bases and J 0 bases, with 13 bases left between them. Germline CDR1 MSHET, CDR2 SYDVDS. The CDR3 loop is CASSFGTTSAETLYF. Incomplete CDR3 DNA: TGTGCTAGCAGCTTCGGGACAACTAGTGCAGAAACGCTGTAT.

Remarks on this clone: Germline and genes here are mouse. The read stops 1 residue short of the end of the CDR3; the missing end is completed from the germline J gene. The chain is built from TRBV5 and TRBJ2-5; a weak D match, TRBD1 (6 bases). CDR3 length: 13 residues. Germline loops: CDR1 LGHNA, CDR2 YNLKQL (reference sequence). V was shortened by 0 bases and J by 6 bases, with 7 bases between the two germline ends. The CDR3 here is CASSQDRGDTQYF. The sequenced CDR3 bases are TGTGCCAGCAGCCAAGATAGGGGGGACACCCAGTAC.

This clone was detected only once. These gene names are mouse names. The read comes to an end 1 residue before the CDR3 does, leaving the germline J gene to fill in the end. Within the sample, other DNA sequences also encode this same CDR3. This chain uses TRBV20 with TRBJ1-4; D is ambiguous. Germline loops: CDR1 GFQATS, CDR2 STVNSAI. The CDR3 extends over 13 amino acids. Trimming cost V 1 base and J 0 bases, with 3 bases left between them. CDR3 region: CGARGVSNERLFF. Incomplete CDR3 DNA: TGTGGTGCTAGGGGGGTTTCCAACGAAAGATTATTT.

Note on this clone: The germline and genes are mouse ones. The CDR3 goes on 1 residue after the read ends, and that part is filled in from the germline J gene. The V and J genes are TRBV1 and TRBJ2-7; 8 bases are shared with TRBD1. The germline gives CDR1 NSQYPW, CDR2 LRSPGD (reference sequence). The junction had 2 bases not matched to a gene; V was cut back by 3 bases and J by 4 bases. CDR3 length equals 13 residues. The CDR3 here is CTCSAGQDYEQYF. CDR3 DNA (partial): TGCACCTGCAGTGCGGGACAGGATTATGAACAGTAC.

To note about this clone: The gene symbols are mouse symbols. With the read ending 1 residue before the CDR3 end, the germline J gene is used to fill in that end. This chain connects TRBV19 to TRBJ1-4, with D unclear. The germline gives CDR1 FNHDT, CDR2 SITEND (reference sequence). Trimming took 6 bases from V and 5 from J, leaving 2 bases between them. This CDR3 has 10 amino acids. The CDR3: CASKNERLFF. Incomplete CDR3 DNA: TGTGCCAGCAAGAACGAAAGATTATTT.

To note about this clone: The genes are named according to mouse. From the germline J gene comes the end of the CDR3, since the read stops 1 residue before it. Other DNA sequences in this sample translate to the same CDR3. The gene calls are TRBV12-1 and TRBJ2-7; no clear D gene. Trimming removed 0 bases from V and 7 bases from J, with 3 bases in between. Per germline, CDR1 SGHSN and CDR2 HYEKVE. The CDR3 runs 10 residues. The sequenced part of the CDR3 DNA is TGTGCCAGCTCTCTCGGGGAACAGTAC. Translation: CASSLGEQY. The whole CDR3 sequence reads CASSLGEQYF. The complete variable domain, with remaining parts taken from reference TRBV12-1 and TRBJ2-7, reads DSGVVQSPRHIIKEKGGRSVLTCIPISGHSNVVWYQQTLGKELKFLIQHYEKVERDKGFLPSRFSVQQFDDYHSEMNMSALELEDSAMYFCASSLGEQYFGPGTRLTVL.

Concerning this clone itself: The genes and germline here are from mouse. The sequence runs out 1 residue before the end of the CDR3; the remainder is reconstructed from the germline J gene. This chain links TRBV5 with TRBJ2-7, with 9 bases fitting TRBD1. Germline values: CDR1 LGHNA, CDR2 YNLKQL (reference sequence). The CDR3 contains 15 residues. The V and J ends lost 0 bases and 6 bases, in that order; junction bases with no gene match: 6. Partial CDR3 DNA: TGTGCCAGCAGCCAAGATGAACAGGGGGCGCTTGAACAGTAC. Translated: CASSQDEQGALEQY. Given in full, the CDR3 is CASSQDEQGALEQYF.

With regard to this clone: Gene and germline names: mouse. From the germline J gene comes the end of the CDR3, since the read stops 1 residue before it. The V and J genes are TRBV16 and TRBJ2-5, with TRBD2 matching 7 bases. This CDR3 spans 13 amino acids. Trimming cost V 0 bases and J 7 bases; bases outside gene matches: 1. The V gene's germline CDR1 is SGHSA and CDR2 FRNQAP. CDR3 bases read: TGTGCAAGCAGCTTAGACTGGGGGAACACCCAGTAC. It is translated as CASSLDWGNTQY. The entire CDR3 protein is CASSLDWGNTQYF.

This clone was counted between two and nine times. The genes are named according to mouse. With the read ending 1 residue before the CDR3 end, the germline J gene is used to fill in that end. The V call is TRBV13-1, the J call TRBJ1-3; D gene uncertain. Germline CDR1 is NSHNY and CDR2 is SYGAGN. This CDR3 has 14 residues. The V gene lost 2 bases and the J gene lost 0 bases, with 6 bases spanning the gap. CDR3 in amino acids: CASSEEHSGNTLYF. The CDR3 bases that were read are TGTGCCAGCAGTGAAGAACATTCTGGAAATACGCTCTAT.

With respect to this clone: The gene names here belong to mouse. This specimen includes other DNA sequences encoding the same CDR3. The part of the CDR3 DNA that was read is TGTGCTAGCAGTTTGACAGGGGGCTATGCTGAGCAGTTC. This codes for CASSLTGGYAEQF. The whole CDR3 protein is CASSLTGGYAEQFF. This chain uses TRBV29 with TRBJ2-1, with TRBD1 matching 9 bases. The sequence runs out 1 residue before the end of the CDR3; the remainder is reconstructed from the germline J gene. Looked up from germline, CDR1 is MSHET and CDR2 is SYDVDS. The length of the CDR3 is 14 residues. With 3 bases clipped from V and 3 bases from J, the junction kept 0 bases outside the gene matches.

As to this clone: Mouse gene names and germline throughout. The sequenced fragment ends 1 residue before the CDR3 boundary, so the rest is inferred from the germline J gene. This rearrangement joins TRBV3 to TRBJ2-1, with D hard to call. The CDR3 covers 15 residues. V gave up 1 base and J gave up 3 bases, with 10 bases separating them. Germline V gene lookup returns CDR1 SNHLY and CDR2 FYNGKV (reference sequence). The part of the CDR3 DNA that was read is TGTGCCAGCAGCTTAGAGGGCCGCCTCTATGCTGAGCAGTTC. It specifies CASSLEGRLYAEQF. The whole CDR3 sequence reads CASSLEGRLYAEQFF.

A few counts support this clone. Germline and genes: mouse. Incomplete CDR3 DNA: TGTGCCAGCAGCCAAACTGGGGGGACCTATGAACAGTAC. Its protein is CASSQTGGTYEQY. The full CDR3 is CASSQTGGTYEQYF. This chain connects TRBV3 to TRBJ2-7; 9 positions agree with TRBD2. The CDR3 is cut off 1 residue early in the read; its end comes from the germline J gene. Germline V gene lookup returns CDR1 SNHLY and CDR2 FYNGKV (reference sequence). With 5 bases clipped from V and 2 bases from J, the junction kept 4 bases outside the gene matches. The CDR3 spans 14 residues. Full variable domain (outside the CDR3, taken from reference TRBV3 and TRBJ2-7): GPKVLQIPSHQIIDMGQMVTLNCDPVSNHLYFYWYKQILGQQMEFLVNFYNGKVMEKSKLFKDQFSVERPDGSYFTLKIQPTALEDSAVYFCASSQTGGTYEQYFGPGTRLTVL.

Comments on this clone: These gene names are mouse names. The read is 1 residue too short to cover the CDR3 end, so that end is filled in from the germline J gene. The genes are TRBV13-1 and TRBJ2-3; the match to TRBD2 covers 7 bases. Looked up from germline, CDR1 is NSHNY and CDR2 is SYGAGN. The length of the CDR3 is 15 residues. V lost 5 bases, J lost 0 bases, and 6 bases stayed unmatched. The CDR3 is CASRTWGSSAETLYF. The part of the CDR3 DNA that was read is TGTGCCAGCAGAACCTGGGGGTCTAGTGCAGAAACGCTGTAT.

As regards this clone: Gene names are the mouse ones. The CDR3 is cut off 1 residue early in the read; its end comes from the germline J gene. The V call is TRBV3, the J call TRBJ2-3, with D hard to call. The germline gives CDR1 SNHLY, CDR2 FYNGKV (reference sequence). Trimming removed 5 bases from V and 1 base from J, with 10 bases in between. The CDR3 runs 14 residues. The CDR3 DNA, read in part, is TGTGCCAGCAGCCCCCCTGGTGGTGCAGAAACGCTGTAT. It encodes CASSPPGGAETLY. The CDR3, in full, reads CASSPPGGAETLYF.